Listed below are T cell receptor beta chains from one sample, sequenced in a study of identical twins. TCRdb itself ran the 5' RACE reads through MiXCR, one entry per CDR3 protein. This sample carries about 340,000 distinct CDR3 sequences, about 12% of them seen once, and the ten largest clones take approximately 7.9%. Another study also made use of these data, one on yellow fever vaccine responses in identical twins.

Material for sequencing was CD8+ T cells sorted from blood. All receptors come from a woman under 30 in good health. The CDR3 runs from the conserved cysteine through the conserved F or W.

TRBV28	TRBJ2-1	CASYDPDGEQFF
TRBV12-3/TRBV12-4	TRBJ2-3	CASGLAGQGDTQYF
TRBV5-1	TRBJ1-1	CASSLEILNTEAFF
TRBV25-1	TRBJ2-1	CASSGGYNEQFF
TRBV28	TRBJ2-1	CASSKDWPSYNEQFF
TRBV20-1	TRBJ1-6	CSASSIIPGQFHYNSPLHF
TRBV6-5	TRBJ2-3	CASSYSYGQDTDTQYF
TRBV9	TRBJ2-1	CASSPSDRFYNEQFF
TRBV10-3	TRBJ2-1	CAISESGGGPHYNEQFF
TRBV20-1	TRBJ2-1	CSAIGTKSYNEQFF
TRBV7-9	TRBJ2-3	CASSLSQQVTDTQYF
TRBV13	TRBJ2-1	CASSLQGWNEQFF
TRBV20-1	TRBJ2-7	CSAYTGGPFSYEQYF
TRBV6-5	TRBJ2-4	CASSLTGPLAKNIQYF
TRBV7-9	TRBJ1-3	CASTPQVSGNTIYF
TRBV10-2	TRBJ2-1	CASYKALGGGGEVYNEQFF
TRBV7-9	TRBJ2-5	CASSFREGKEETQYF
TRBV7-9	TRBJ2-2	CASSSTGEGTGELFF